A selection of T cell receptor beta chains follows, all from one sample in a study of Ad26.COV2.S vaccination and SARS-CoV-2 variants. Profiling relied on immunoSEQ multiplex PCR, and the TCRdb table lists in-frame clones only, not all of them. The sample consists of 440,000 or so clones, 80% to 95% of them appearing once. Sequenced material: peripheral blood, taken in a trial of Ad26.COV2.S vaccine versus placebo. Every receptor here comes from a person aged 18-60 years who received the Ad26.COV2.S COVID-19 vaccine or a placebo. CDR3s include the opening cysteine and the closing phenylalanine or tryptophan. D genes are given only for firm matches. The size of a clone is reported for some rows only, either as once, few or many, or as a class for expanded clones.

cdr3_nt	cdr3_aa	clone_size	v_call	j_call	d_call
TGTGCCAGCAGTTTAGGGGAGTCCTCCTACGAGCAGTACTTC	CASSLGESSYEQYF	once	TRBV27	TRBJ2-7	-
TGCGCCAGCAGCTTGACACTAGCGGGACGGACAGAGACCCAGTACTTC	CASSLTLAGRTETQYF	-	TRBV5-1	TRBJ2-5	TRBD2
TGTGCCAGCAGTAAAGGGGCCAACGTCCTGACTTTC	CASSKGANVLTF	-	TRBV27	TRBJ2-6	-
TGTGCCAGCAGTGACCTAGCGGGAGGCGGGGAGCTGTTTTTT	CASSDLAGGGELFF	-	TRBV6-4	TRBJ2-2	TRBD2
TGTGCCAGCGAGAAACGGACAACTAATGAAAAACTGTTTTTT	CASEKRTTNEKLFF	-	TRBV2	TRBJ1-4	-
TGTGCCAGCAGTCTCGGGAGTATCTACGAGCAGTACTTC	CASSLGSIYEQYF	-	TRBV6-2/TRBV6-3	TRBJ2-7	-
TGTGCCAGCAGTTTATCGGGCAGGCCCTCCTACGAGCAGTACTTC	CASSLSGRPSYEQYF	-	TRBV27	TRBJ2-7	-
TGTGCCAGCAGTTTAGGGGGCAGGGGGGCAGCTCAGCCCCAGCATTTT	CASSLGGRGAAQPQHF	few	TRBV28	TRBJ1-5	TRBD1
TGTGCCACCAACGGGGGGTACAATGAGCAGTTCTTC	CATNGGYNEQFF	-	TRBV15	TRBJ2-1	TRBD2
TGTGCCAGCAGTTTTCCCGGAAGGGGGCTCAACGAGCAGTACTTC	CASSFPGRGLNEQYF	once	TRBV28	TRBJ2-7	TRBD1
TGTGCCAGCAGCACCGGACAGGTGTCAAATGAAAAACTGTTTTTT	CASSTGQVSNEKLFF	-	TRBV5-4	TRBJ1-4	TRBD1
TGTGCCAGCAGCCCGGGACAAGAAGAGACCCAGTACTTC	CASSPGQEETQYF	-	TRBV4-2	TRBJ2-5	-
TGTGCCAGCAGCAAAATCTCGGTCTTCACGGGGACCAACACTGAAGCTTTCTTT	CASSKISVFTGTNTEAFF	-	TRBV14	TRBJ1-1	-
TGTGCCAGCAGCCTGGGACAGGACACAGATACGCAGTATTTT	CASSLGQDTDTQYF	once	TRBV7-9	TRBJ2-3	TRBD1
TGTGCCAGCAGTGAAAGGTCGAACTCTGGAAACACCATATATTTT	CASSERSNSGNTIYF	-	TRBV6-4	TRBJ1-3	-
TGTGCCAGTAGTACATCACAGGGGGTTGGTTACGAGCAGTACTTC	CASSTSQGVGYEQYF	-	TRBV19	TRBJ2-7	TRBD1
TGTGCCAGCAGTTACCCCACGGGAGTCGACTGGGAGCAGTACTTC	CASSYPTGVDWEQYF	-	TRBV6-2/TRBV6-3	TRBJ2-7	-
TGTGCCAGCAGCTTGGAATATTTTCAGGGGAGAACCTACGAGCAGTACTTC	CASSLEYFQGRTYEQYF	-	TRBV5-5	TRBJ2-7	-
TGTGCCAGCAGTCCCCGGGACGGCACAGATACGCAGTATTTT	CASSPRDGTDTQYF	-	TRBV28	TRBJ2-3	-
TGTGCCAGCAGCCAAGGGCCAAGACAGGGCCTATCCTACGAGCAGTACTTC	CASSQGPRQGLSYEQYF	-	TRBV3-1/TRBV3-2	TRBJ2-7	TRBD1
TGTGCCAGCAGCTTGGAGGTTCTCCGCTCCTACAATGAGCAGTTCTTC	CASSLEVLRSYNEQFF	-	TRBV5-6	TRBJ2-1	-
TGTGCCAGCAGTTTATGGCCCCCGATACAAGGAGACACCGGGGAGCTGTTTTTT	CASSLWPPIQGDTGELFF	once	TRBV28	TRBJ2-2	-
TGTGCCAGCAGCCACCGGGACAGGGGAGGGTCTAGCACAGATACGCAGTATTTT	CASSHRDRGGSSTDTQYF	-	TRBV5-5	TRBJ2-3	TRBD1
TGTGCCACCAGTGACCCACTAGTTTCCTACGAGCAGTACTTC	CATSDPLVSYEQYF	-	TRBV24-1	TRBJ2-7	-
TGTGCCAGCAGTTACGGGACTAGCGCAGACTACGAGCAGTACTTC	CASSYGTSADYEQYF	-	TRBV6-5	TRBJ2-7	TRBD2
TGTGCCAGCACCCCGGGGGCGGATGAAAAACTGTTTTTT	CASTPGADEKLFF	-	TRBV28	TRBJ1-4	-
TGTGCCGGAGGGAAGGACACCGGGGAGCTGTTTTTT	CAGGKDTGELFF	-	TRBV28	TRBJ2-2	-
TGTGCCAGCAGCCCGGGACAGCACCAAGAGACCCAGTACTTC	CASSPGQHQETQYF	-	TRBV11-3	TRBJ2-5	TRBD1
TGTGCCAGCAGTTACCGCGGAGACACACAGTACTTC	CASSYRGDTQYF	-	TRBV6-6	TRBJ2-7	-
TGTGCCAGCAGCTTTAGCCTTGCCACAGATACGCAGTATTTT	CASSFSLATDTQYF	-	TRBV7-9	TRBJ2-3	-
TGTGCCAGCAGTTTATCAAACAGGGGCACAGATACGCAGTATTTT	CASSLSNRGTDTQYF	once	TRBV27	TRBJ2-3	-
TGCGCCAGCAGCTTGAGTTTAGAGACCCAGTACTTC	CASSLSLETQYF	-	TRBV5-1	TRBJ2-5	-
TGCACCAGCCAGAAGACCGGACAGGGGGCGCGGGATACGCAGTATTTT	CTSQKTGQGARDTQYF	-	TRBV4-3	TRBJ2-3	TRBD1
TGTGCCAGCAGTTTATTTGGCAGGGGGCTTCAGCCCCAGCATTTT	CASSLFGRGLQPQHF	once	TRBV27	TRBJ1-5	TRBD1
TGTGCCAGCAGTTTAGGGGGCGACGACTATGGCTACACCTTC	CASSLGGDDYGYTF	-	TRBV28	TRBJ1-2	-
TGCGCCAGCAGCTTGGCCGTTTCAGCAGATAGCTACGAGCAGTACTTC	CASSLAVSADSYEQYF	-	TRBV5-1	TRBJ2-7	-
TGTGCCAGCAACCAAAGATGGGTTACAGATACGCAGTATTTT	CASNQRWVTDTQYF	-	TRBV19	TRBJ2-3	-
TGCACCAGCAGCCAAGATCTTAGTGGGAACTATGGCTACACCTTC	CTSSQDLSGNYGYTF	-	TRBV4-3	TRBJ1-2	-
TGTGCCAGCAGCGACCCCGGGACAGGGATCACAGATACGCAGTATTTT	CASSDPGTGITDTQYF	-	TRBV5-5	TRBJ2-3	TRBD1
TGTGCCAGCAGCCCCAGACGGCAGCCCCAGCATTTT	CASSPRRQPQHF	-	TRBV11-3	TRBJ1-5	-
TGTGCCAGCAGCCTAGACCGATCCTACGAGCAGTACTTC	CASSLDRSYEQYF	-	TRBV7-2	TRBJ2-7	-
TGTGCCACCAGCAGAGATTTTGAGGGAGGGCCTGGCACAGATACGCAGTATTTT	CATSRDFEGGPGTDTQYF	-	TRBV15	TRBJ2-3	TRBD2